This TCR beta chain was recovered during a study of blood T cell repertoires in COVID-19. At the level of the study: Italy, Spain and the United States were the sources of the convalescent and acute COVID-19 samples.

V was cut by 5 bases and J by 5 bases, with 9 bases left in between. Germline CDR1 reads LNHDA; CDR2 reads SQIVND (reference sequence). The CDR3 runs 12 residues. Measured with immunoSEQ multiplex PCR; TCRdb has only the in-frame clones, and not every one. Of about 230,000 clones in the sample, approximately 80% were seen once. The sequenced material came from peripheral blood. The chain recombines TRBV19 with TRBJ1-2; possibly TRBD1 for D (5 bases). The clonotype was recovered from a woman aged 45-65 years with acute or convalescent COVID-19. The CDR3 nucleotides are TGTGCCAGTAGTTCAGGGCTATATGGCTACACCTTC. Its protein product is CASSSGLYGYTF.